This T cell receptor (beta chain) is drawn from a study of pediatric ulcerative colitis (dated by TCRdb to about 2019). General notes on the study: Of the ulcerative colitis patients, several had pancolitis and two had left-sided colitis, and histology in every patient was consistent with ulcerative colitis. From nine newly diagnosed, treatment-naive pediatric ulcerative colitis patients and four non-IBD control children, paired blood and rectal samples were collected. By Pediatric Ulcerative Colitis Activity Index, a couple of patients had mild disease, four had moderate disease and three had acute severe colitis.

No immunosuppressive medication had been given to the ulcerative colitis patients before the diagnostic colonoscopy. Blood was sampled at the same time as the colonoscopy. The Wizard kit (Promega) was used to extract genomic DNA from the blood and intestinal samples. Details on this clone: The clone's antigen remains unknown. No base quality information exists; no much larger clone differs at one position.

Through the immunoSEQ TRB Survey service, multiplex V and J primers were used to amplify rearranged CDR3 beta regions from genomic DNA. To keep sequencing depth the same across samples, survey-level depth of up to 500,000 reads per sample was applied. The libraries were purified and pooled, then sequenced using Illumina technology. The published analysis was carried out like this. Productive clonality, sample overlap, pairwise scatters, CDR3 beta length, V/D/J gene usage and productiveness were all assessed with the immunoSEQ online tools. Calculated diversity was the number of unique rearrangements divided by total templates times 100; Shannon and Simpson indices were also computed. Principal component analysis was performed on Z-score normalized data with the R prcomp function and the ggbiplot package. Morisita's index was used to quantify blood-rectal clonal overlap within each subject. The immuneACCESS repertoire file appears here via TCRdb, limited to in-frame rearrangements. These files lack a portion of the clones; in checked studies, under half of the deficit traces to unresolved V genes, and the cause of the others is not known. That table supplies the V and J calls and clone size; D and trimming were determined from the DNA. Recorded for this sample are some 9,100 clones; about 87% of them occurred a single time. The ten largest clones capture under 9% of the sample.

Summary of the overall study and its limitations: Features of the rectal repertoire distinguished controls, mild-moderate colitis patients and acute severe colitis patients, and in acute severe colitis rectal diversity was lower because of clonal expansions. For technical reasons, blood samples from a couple of patients gave substantially fewer templates, and these samples were excluded from the blood-rectal overlap analysis. Compared with controls, ulcerative colitis patients showed significantly higher autologous blood-rectal clonal overlap, a finding that suggests increased T cell trafficking to inflamed tissue. A couple of rectal CDR3 clonotypes were found in every ulcerative colitis patient but in no control. With only a handful of individuals, the healthy control group was small. Because repertoires were derived from total lymphocyte DNA, patterns in rare subsets such as regulatory T cells may not have been reflected.

The CDR3 covers 15 residues, taking in both the cysteine and the phenylalanine. Left in the record is the CDR3 DNA by itself, 45 bases read in frame from the first base. Sequences MNHNS (CDR1) and SASEGT (CDR2) are obtained from the germline V gene. Clipping removes 8 bases from V and 7 bases from J, with 12 as the unmatched junction base count. The V and J segments used are TRBV6-1 and TRBJ1-2; 11 central nucleotides agree with TRBD1. The TCR originated in a girl between 10 and 17 years old with moderate ulcerative colitis. What was sequenced was blood. The CDR3 protein sequence reads: CASDIGRTGGSGYTF. The nucleotide sequence reads TGTGCCAGCGATATTGGGAGGACAGGGGGCAGTGGCTACACCTTC.